At least ten counts were recorded for the clone carrying this TCR beta chain. What it binds is unknown. The sample is drawn from a study of identical twins. Study-wide results and caveats: Rather than following the same donors, the conclusions depended on cross-sectional statistical analysis.

TCRdb independently ran MiXCR on the 5' RACE reads; one entry per CDR3 protein. The top ten clones hold under 15% of a sample with hundreds of thousands of distinct CDR3 sequences, 15% to 20% of them seen once. CDR3 length equals 14 residues. The ends were cut back, 0 bases at V and 2 bases at J, with 10 bases in the middle. From germline, CDR1 is DFQATT and CDR2 SNEGSKA (reference sequence). The same sample was also studied in work on T cells expressing NK-cell markers.

The sequencing sample was made of PBMCs. V gene TRBV20-1 combines with J gene TRBJ2-5, with D possibly matching TRBD1 (5 bases). This TCR came from a woman aged 18 to 35 in good health. The CDR3 spells CSARDPQVQETQYF. CDR3 sequence (DNA): TGCAGTGCTAGAGACCCACAGGTTCAAGAGACCCAGTACTTC.